The TCR beta chain under discussion was sequenced for a study of blood T cell repertoires in COVID-19. Background on the study: Both acute and convalescent COVID-19 samples were obtained from the United States, Italy and Spain.

The CDR3 is 13 residues long. With 8 bases clipped from V and 5 bases from J, the junction kept 8 bases outside the gene matches. The germline CDR1 and CDR2 sequences are ENHRY and SYGVKD. Original data processing: Estimated nucleated cell counts came from reference gene primer amplification. Here immunoSEQ multiplex PCR was the method, and the copy in TCRdb shows in-frame clones only, minus some. The DNA gave D and trimming, while V, J and clone size come from that table. Counted here are more than 300,000 clones, more than 80% occurring once; the ten biggest clones make up about 6%. The rearrangement joins TRBV10-3 to TRBJ1-1, with TRBD1 identical over 7 bases. This sequence originates from a man between 18 and 35 years old who had recovered from COVID-19. Sequenced sample: peripheral blood. In DNA, the CDR3 is TGTGCCATCGGGGGGACAGTCGAAACTGAAGCTTTCTTT. It is translated as CAIGGTVETEAFF.